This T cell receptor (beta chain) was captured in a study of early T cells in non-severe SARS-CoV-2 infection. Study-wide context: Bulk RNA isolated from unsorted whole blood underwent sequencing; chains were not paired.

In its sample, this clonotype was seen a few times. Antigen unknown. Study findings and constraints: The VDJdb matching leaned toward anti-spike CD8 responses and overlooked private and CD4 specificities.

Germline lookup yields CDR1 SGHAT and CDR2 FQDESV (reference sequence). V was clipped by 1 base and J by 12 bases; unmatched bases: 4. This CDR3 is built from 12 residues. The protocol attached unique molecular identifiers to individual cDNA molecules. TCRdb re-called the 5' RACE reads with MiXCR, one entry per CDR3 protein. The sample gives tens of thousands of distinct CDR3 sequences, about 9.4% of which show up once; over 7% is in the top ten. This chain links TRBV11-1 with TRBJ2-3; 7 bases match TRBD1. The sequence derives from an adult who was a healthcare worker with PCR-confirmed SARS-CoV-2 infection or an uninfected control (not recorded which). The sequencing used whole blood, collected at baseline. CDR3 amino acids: CASSLVEGGQYF. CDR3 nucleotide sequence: TGTGCCAGCAGCTTAGTAGAAGGGGGCCAGTATTTT.